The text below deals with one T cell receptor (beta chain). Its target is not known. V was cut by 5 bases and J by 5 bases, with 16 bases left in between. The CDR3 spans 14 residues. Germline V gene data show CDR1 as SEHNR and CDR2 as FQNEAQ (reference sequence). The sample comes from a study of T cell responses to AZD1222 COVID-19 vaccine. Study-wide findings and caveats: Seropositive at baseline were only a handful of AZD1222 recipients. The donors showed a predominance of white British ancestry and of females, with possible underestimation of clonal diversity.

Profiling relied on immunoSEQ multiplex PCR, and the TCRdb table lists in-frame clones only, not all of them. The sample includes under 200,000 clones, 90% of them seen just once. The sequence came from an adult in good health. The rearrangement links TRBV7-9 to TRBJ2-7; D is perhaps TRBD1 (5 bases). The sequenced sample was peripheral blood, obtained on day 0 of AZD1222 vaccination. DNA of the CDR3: TGTGCCAGCAGCCCCTCCTGGGGCGTGAACGAGCAGTACTTC. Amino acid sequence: CASSPSWGVNEQYF.